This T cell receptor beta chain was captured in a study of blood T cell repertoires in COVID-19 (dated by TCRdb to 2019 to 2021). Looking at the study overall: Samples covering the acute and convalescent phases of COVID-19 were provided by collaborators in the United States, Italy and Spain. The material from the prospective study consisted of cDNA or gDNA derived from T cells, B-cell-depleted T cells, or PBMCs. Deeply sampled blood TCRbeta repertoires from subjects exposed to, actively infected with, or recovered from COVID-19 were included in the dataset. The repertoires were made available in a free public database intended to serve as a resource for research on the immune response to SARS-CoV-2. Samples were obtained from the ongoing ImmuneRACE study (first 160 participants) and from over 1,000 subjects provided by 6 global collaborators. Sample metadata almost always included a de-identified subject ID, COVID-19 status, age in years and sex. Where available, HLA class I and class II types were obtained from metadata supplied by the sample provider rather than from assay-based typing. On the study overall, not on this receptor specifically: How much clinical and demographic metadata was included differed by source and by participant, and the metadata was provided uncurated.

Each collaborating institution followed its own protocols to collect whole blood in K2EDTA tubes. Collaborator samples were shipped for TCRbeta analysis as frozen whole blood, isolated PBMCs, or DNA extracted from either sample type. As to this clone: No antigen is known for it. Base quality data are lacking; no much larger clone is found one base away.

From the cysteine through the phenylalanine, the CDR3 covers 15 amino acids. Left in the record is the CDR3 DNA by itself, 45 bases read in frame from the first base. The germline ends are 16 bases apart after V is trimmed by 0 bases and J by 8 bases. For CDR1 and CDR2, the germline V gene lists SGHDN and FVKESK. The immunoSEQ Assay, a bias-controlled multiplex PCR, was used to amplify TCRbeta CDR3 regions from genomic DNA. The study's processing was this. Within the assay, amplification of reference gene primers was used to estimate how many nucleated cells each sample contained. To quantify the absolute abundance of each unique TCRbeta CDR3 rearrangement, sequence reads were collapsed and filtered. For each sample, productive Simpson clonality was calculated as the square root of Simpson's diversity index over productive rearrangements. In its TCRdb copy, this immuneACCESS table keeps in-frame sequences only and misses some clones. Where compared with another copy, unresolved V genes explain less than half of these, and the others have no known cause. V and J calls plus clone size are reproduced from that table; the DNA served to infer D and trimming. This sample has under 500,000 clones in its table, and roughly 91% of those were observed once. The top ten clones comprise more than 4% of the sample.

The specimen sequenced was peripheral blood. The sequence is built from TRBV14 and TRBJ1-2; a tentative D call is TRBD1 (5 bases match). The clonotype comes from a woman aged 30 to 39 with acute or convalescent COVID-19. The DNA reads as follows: TGTGCCAGCAGCCAAGATGGATCTGCGGGGCGCGGCTACACCTTC. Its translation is CASSQDGSAGRGYTF. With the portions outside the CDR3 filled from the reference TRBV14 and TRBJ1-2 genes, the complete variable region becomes EAGVTQFPSHSVIEKGQTVTLRCDPISGHDNLYWYRRVMGKEIKFLLHFVKESKQDESGMPNNRFLAERTGGTYSTLKVQPAELEDSGVYFCASSQDGSAGRGYTFGSGTRLTVV.